Below, one T cell receptor beta chain is given with its context. Its specificity is not known. Germline-derived CDR1 and CDR2 are SGHKS and YYEKEE (reference sequence). The V gene end was trimmed by 6 bases and the J gene end by 5 bases; junction bases not matched to a gene: 11. This CDR3 is 15 amino acids long. This entry is derived from a study of T cell responses to AZD1222 COVID-19 vaccine. Study results and limitations: Breadth and depth of Spike-specific TCRs rose after two AZD1222 doses. The study found vaccine-associated CD4 TCRs spanning spike, dominant at 160-218 and 743-854. Clonal diversity was possibly underestimated, and the donors were mostly white British, with more females. Unmutated regions of variants are reportedly targeted by nearly half of spike-specific TCRs.

Assay used: immunoSEQ multiplex PCR; TCRdb lists only in-frame clones, some missing. The sample shows roughly 46,000 clones, about nine tenths of them seen only once. The sample in question was peripheral blood, obtained 28 days after the second AZD1222 dose. The clonotype comes from an adult who received the AZD1222 COVID-19 vaccine. The chain carries TRBV5-5 and TRBJ2-5; 9 bases fit TRBD1. The CDR3 DNA reads TGTGCCAGCATCGCCGGCCCGGGGACAGGGGAGACCCAGTACTTC. Encoded protein: CASIAGPGTGETQYF. Full variable domain (missing parts from reference TRBV5-5 and TRBJ2-5): DAGVTQSPTHLIKTRGQQVTLRCSPISGHKSVSWYQQVLGQGPQFIFQYYEKEERGRGNFPDRFSARQFPNYSSELNVNALLLGDSALYLCASIAGPGTGETQYFGPGTRLLVL.